This is a list of T cell receptor beta chains from one sample in a study of shared clonotypes between healthy human individuals. The repertoire was sequenced with immunoSEQ multiplex PCR; TCRdb's copy has only in-frame clones and lacks some. Here the sample spans under 2,000,000 clones, around 96% being singletons. The specimen was naive CD8+ T cells sorted from blood. The receptors derive from a man younger than 30 in good health. Both conserved end residues are part of each CDR3. The D gene is left open where the match is weak. Expanded clones are given a class, and other clones once, few, many or no size at all.

v_call: TRBV28; j_call: TRBJ1-1; clone_size: -; d_call: -; cdr3_aa: CASSFLSISTEAFF; cdr3_nt: TGTGCCAGCAGTTTTTTGTCCATATCCACTGAAGCTTTCTTT
v_call: TRBV5-8; j_call: TRBJ2-7; clone_size: -; d_call: -; cdr3_aa: CASTPWGFGSYEQYF; cdr3_nt: TGTGCCAGCACCCCGTGGGGGTTCGGCTCCTACGAGCAGTACTTC
v_call: TRBV29-1; j_call: TRBJ2-7; clone_size: -; d_call: -; cdr3_aa: CSVEQGGYEQYF; cdr3_nt: TGCAGCGTTGAACAGGGTGGGTACGAGCAGTACTTC
v_call: TRBV6-5; j_call: TRBJ2-7; clone_size: -; d_call: -; cdr3_aa: CASGSGSSYEQYF; cdr3_nt: TGTGCCAGCGGGAGCGGAAGCTCCTACGAGCAGTACTTC
v_call: TRBV6-5; j_call: TRBJ1-3; clone_size: -; d_call: -; cdr3_aa: CASTPNSSGNTIYF; cdr3_nt: TGTGCCAGCACCCCCAATAGCTCTGGAAACACCATATATTTT
v_call: TRBV2; j_call: TRBJ2-2; clone_size: -; d_call: TRBD2; cdr3_aa: CASSGGLAGGNTGELFF; cdr3_nt: TGTGCCAGCAGTGGCGGACTAGCGGGGGGGAACACCGGGGAGCTGTTTTTT
v_call: TRBV27; j_call: TRBJ1-5; clone_size: -; d_call: -; cdr3_aa: CASSLSDHYQPQHF; cdr3_nt: TGTGCCAGCAGTTTATCCGACCATTATCAGCCCCAGCATTTT
v_call: TRBV7-7; j_call: TRBJ2-5; clone_size: -; d_call: TRBD1; cdr3_aa: CASSLKGQSQETQYF; cdr3_nt: TGTGCTAGCAGCTTAAAGGGACAGAGCCAAGAGACCCAGTACTTC
v_call: TRBV6-1; j_call: TRBJ2-2; clone_size: -; d_call: TRBD2; cdr3_aa: CASSDPGGGTGELFF; cdr3_nt: TGTGCCAGCAGTGATCCCGGGGGGGGCACCGGGGAGCTGTTTTTT
v_call: TRBV4-1; j_call: TRBJ2-1; clone_size: -; d_call: TRBD2; cdr3_aa: CASSQDPSGGPPRGNNEQFF; cdr3_nt: TGCGCCAGCAGCCAAGACCCTAGCGGGGGTCCCCCCAGGGGGAACAATGAGCAGTTCTTC
v_call: TRBV5-6; j_call: TRBJ2-7; clone_size: -; d_call: -; cdr3_aa: CASSSTTVMNSYEQYF; cdr3_nt: TGTGCCAGCAGCTCGACGACTGTCATGAACTCCTACGAGCAGTACTTC
v_call: TRBV5-6; j_call: TRBJ1-2; clone_size: few; d_call: -; cdr3_aa: CASSLEGNYGYTF; cdr3_nt: TGTGCCAGCAGCTTGGAGGGGAACTATGGCTACACCTTC
v_call: TRBV28; j_call: TRBJ2-1; clone_size: -; d_call: TRBD2; cdr3_aa: CASSEPGLEYNEQFF; cdr3_nt: TGTGCCAGCAGTGAACCGGGACTAGAATACAATGAGCAGTTCTTC
v_call: TRBV7-2; j_call: TRBJ1-2; clone_size: -; d_call: TRBD1; cdr3_aa: CASSTGTGIYGYTF; cdr3_nt: TGTGCCAGCAGCACGGGGACAGGTATATATGGCTACACCTTC
v_call: TRBV28; j_call: TRBJ1-2; clone_size: -; d_call: -; cdr3_aa: CASSSGQTYGYTF; cdr3_nt: TGTGCCAGCAGTTCTGGACAGACCTATGGCTACACCTTC
v_call: TRBV19; j_call: TRBJ2-7; clone_size: -; d_call: -; cdr3_aa: CASSHPWKLGAKEQYF; cdr3_nt: TGTGCCAGTAGTCACCCGTGGAAGCTGGGGGCCAAAGAGCAGTACTTC
v_call: TRBV19; j_call: TRBJ2-7; clone_size: -; d_call: -; cdr3_aa: CASSILGTSSNEQYF; cdr3_nt: TGTGCCAGTAGTATACTGGGGACCTCAAGCAACGAGCAGTACTTC
v_call: TRBV7-9; j_call: TRBJ2-7; clone_size: once; d_call: -; cdr3_aa: CASSTSPGAGSYEQYF; cdr3_nt: TGTGCCAGCAGCACCAGCCCGGGGGCTGGGTCCTACGAGCAGTACTTC
v_call: TRBV11-2; j_call: TRBJ2-5; clone_size: -; d_call: -; cdr3_aa: CASSGGRETQYF; cdr3_nt: TGTGCCAGCAGCGGCGGTAGAGAGACCCAGTACTTC
v_call: TRBV11-2; j_call: TRBJ2-1; clone_size: -; d_call: -; cdr3_aa: CASSLHGPGSYNEQFF; cdr3_nt: TGTGCCAGCAGCTTACACGGGCCAGGCTCCTACAATGAGCAGTTCTTC
v_call: TRBV7-6; j_call: TRBJ1-6; clone_size: -; d_call: TRBD1; cdr3_aa: CASSAATGGGSPLHF; cdr3_nt: TGTGCCAGCAGCGCCGCGACAGGGGGCGGTTCACCCCTCCACTTT
v_call: TRBV19; j_call: TRBJ2-7; clone_size: -; d_call: -; cdr3_aa: CASSENRDTYEQYF; cdr3_nt: TGTGCCAGTAGTGAAAACCGGGACACTTACGAGCAGTACTTC
v_call: TRBV7-3; j_call: TRBJ2-3; clone_size: -; d_call: TRBD2; cdr3_aa: CASSLGGGALADTQYF; cdr3_nt: TGTGCCAGCAGCTTAGGCGGGGGGGCCCTTGCAGATACGCAGTATTTT
v_call: TRBV5-4; j_call: TRBJ2-7; clone_size: -; d_call: TRBD2; cdr3_aa: CASSSGLAETYEQYF; cdr3_nt: TGTGCCAGCAGCTCTGGACTAGCGGAGACCTACGAGCAGTACTTC
v_call: TRBV12-2; j_call: TRBJ1-1; clone_size: -; d_call: -; cdr3_aa: CASRRQGNTEAFF; cdr3_nt: TGTGCAAGTCGTCGACAGGGGAACACTGAAGCTTTCTTT
v_call: TRBV5-4; j_call: TRBJ1-1; clone_size: -; d_call: -; cdr3_aa: CASSFTVGTEAFF; cdr3_nt: TGTGCCAGCAGCTTCACAGTGGGCACTGAAGCTTTCTTT
v_call: TRBV28; j_call: TRBJ1-5; clone_size: once; d_call: -; cdr3_aa: CASRIYSGLAQHF; cdr3_nt: TGTGCCAGCAGGATATACTCAGGGTTGGCCCAGCATTTT